The 27 T cell receptor beta chains given below trace back to one sample, sequenced in a study of T cells in Graves' hyperthyroidism and ophthalmopathy. The TCR beta CDR3 regions underwent amplification using RNA transcripts as the source. HTBI primers were used for first-round RT-PCR of the TCR CDR3. Each CDR3 protein is one row after TCRdb ran MiXCR on the multiplex PCR reads. The sample consists of some 370,000 distinct CDR3 sequences, over 12% of them appearing once. Sample: blood. The receptors here all came from a man over 45 with Graves' ophthalmopathy.

J is TRBJ1-6 and V is TRBV12-3 or TRBV12-4; D is possibly TRBD1 (6 bases). The V gene lost 7 bases and the J gene lost 10 bases, with 20 bases spanning the gap. This CDR3 comprises 15 residues. DNA for the CDR3: TGTGCCAGCACCCCGGGGGCGGGTAGCGGGTCACCCCTCCACTTT. Its protein is CASTPGAGSGSPLHF.

At least ten counts were recorded for this clonotype. CDR3: CASSLLLSNEQYF. The DNA for the CDR3 is TGTGCCAGCAGTTTACTACTCTCGAACGAGCAGTACTTC. This sequence joins TRBV28 and TRBJ2-7; D remains ambiguous. In germline, CDR1 is MDHEN, CDR2 SYDVKM. The V end lost 2 bases, the J end lost 5 bases, and 10 bases lay between the germline ends. This CDR3 region has 13 residues.

The chain uses TRBV5-5 and TRBJ1-5; D remains unclear. In germline, CDR1 is SGHKS, CDR2 YYEKEE (reference sequence). CDR3 size: 13 residues. Trimming removed 0 bases from V and 5 bases from J, with 6 bases in between. CDR3 residues: CASSLVGDQPQHF. Here the CDR3 DNA reads TGTGCCAGCAGCTTGGTCGGGGATCAGCCCCAGCATTTT. The full variable domain, its missing parts supplied by reference TRBV5-5 and TRBJ1-5, is DAGVTQSPTHLIKTRGQQVTLRCSPISGHKSVSWYQQVLGQGPQFIFQYYEKEERGRGNFPDRFSARQFPNYSSELNVNALLLGDSALYLCASSLVGDQPQHFGDGTRLSIL.

This clonotype came up many times. The V and J genes are TRBV12-3 or TRBV12-4 and TRBJ2-1; D is uncertain. Trimming stripped 3 bases from V and 5 bases from J, with 14 bases between. The CDR3 extends over 15 amino acids. The CDR3 spells CASSFKADNHNEQFF. The CDR3, as DNA: TGTGCCAGCAGTTTTAAAGCAGACAATCACAATGAGCAGTTCTTC.

The sample holds many counts of this clonotype. The J gene is TRBJ2-7, the V gene TRBV5-5; D is possibly TRBD1 (6 bases). The V end lost 4 bases, the J end lost 1 base, and 15 bases lay between the germline ends. The CDR3 loop spans 15 amino acids. Germline CDR1 and CDR2: SGHKS and YYEKEE (reference sequence). In DNA, the CDR3 is TGTGCCAGCAGCCCGCATCGCAGGGGATCCTACGAGCAGTACTTC. This encodes CASSPHRRGSYEQYF.

This clonotype was found many times. V gene TRBV20-1 combines with J gene TRBJ2-3; 15 positions agree with TRBD2. Germline CDR1 DFQATT, CDR2 SNEGSKA (reference sequence). The CDR3 totals 15 residues. V was pared by 3 bases and J by 4 bases, with 2 bases of the junction left unmatched. The chain's CDR3 is CSARGLAGGSDTQYF. CDR3 sequence (DNA): TGCAGTGCTAGGGGACTAGCGGGAGGCTCAGATACGCAGTATTTT.

This clonotype was counted ten times or more. The J gene is TRBJ2-4, the V gene TRBV6-2 or TRBV6-3; D not certain. Germline CDR1 MNHEY, CDR2 SVGEGT. The CDR3 is made up of 15 amino acids. Trimming removed 6 bases at V and 0 bases at J, with 12 bases between. CDR3 protein: CASSPLVLAKNIQYF. CDR3 sequence (DNA): TGTGCCAGCAGCCCTCTCGTTTTAGCCAAAAACATTCAGTACTTC.

This clonotype was seen ten or more times. The chain uses TRBV10-3 and TRBJ2-3, with D possibly matching TRBD2 (6 bases). Germline CDR1 reads ENHRY; CDR2 reads SYGVKD. The CDR3 spans 13 residues. Trimming took off 10 bases at V and 0 bases at J, with 11 bases between the two ends. The CDR3 nucleotides read TGTGCCAGCGCCGGGACTAGCACAGATACGCAGTATTTT. Translating gives CASAGTSTDTQYF.

This clonotype was counted ten times or more. The rearrangement uses TRBV5-1 and TRBJ2-1; D is uncertain. The CDR3 sequence is 15 residues long. Germline lookup yields CDR1 SGHRS and CDR2 YFSETQ. Trimming took 0 bases from V and 4 from J, leaving 11 bases between them. DNA for the CDR3: TGCGCCAGCAGCTTGGACAGTCTACGGTACAATGAGCAGTTCTTC. This encodes CASSLDSLRYNEQFF.

This chain links TRBV20-1 with TRBJ1-4, with 7 bases aligning to TRBD1. Per germline, CDR1 DFQATT and CDR2 SNEGSKA (reference sequence). Trimming cost V 3 bases and J 6 bases; bases outside gene matches: 13. The CDR3 sequence is 16 residues long. The chain's CDR3 is CSASGGKGARDEKLFF. The CDR3 DNA reads as TGCAGTGCTAGTGGCGGAAAGGGGGCTCGGGATGAAAAACTGTTTTTT.

This clonotype was observed many times. The gene calls are TRBV11-2 and TRBJ2-5, with D unclear. Germline V gene data show CDR1 as SGHAT and CDR2 as FQNNGV. V lost 2 bases and J lost 1, with 8 bases in between. The CDR3 totals 14 residues. The CDR3 protein is CASSLTPSQETQYF. The CDR3 region has the DNA TGTGCCAGCAGCTTAACCCCCAGCCAAGAGACCCAGTACTTC. Using reference TRBV11-2 and TRBJ2-5 for the parts outside the CDR3, the full variable domain is EAGVAQSPRYKIIEKRQSVAFWCNPISGHATLYWYQQILGQGPKLLIQFQNNGVVDDSQLPKDRFSAERLKGVDSTLKIQPAKLEDSAVYLCASSLTPSQETQYFGPGTRLLVL.

This clonotype was observed a handful of times. The chain employs TRBV28 and TRBJ2-2, with 8 bases identical to TRBD2. CDR3 length: 16 residues. Germline V gene sequence: CDR1 MDHEN, CDR2 SYDVKM. J lost 6 bases, V lost 7 bases, and 13 bases had no gene match. The CDR3 sequence: CASIHSGGSEAGELFF. The CDR3, as DNA: TGTGCCAGCATTCATTCGGGGGGGAGCGAAGCCGGGGAGCTGTTTTTT.

A note on this clonotype: A much larger clone sits a single nucleotide away, making a read error possible. The chain recombines TRBV6-1 with TRBJ1-1, with 10 bases lining up with TRBD1. Germline CDR1 is MNHNS and CDR2 is SASEGT. CDR3 size: 15 residues. As DNA, the CDR3 is TGTGCCGGCAGTGCTGGGACAGGGGCTGACACTGAAGCTTTCTTT. Amino acids: CAGSAGTGADTEAFF.

In its sample, this clonotype was seen many times. The rearrangement uses TRBV20-1 and TRBJ1-1, with no clear D. Trimming took 6 bases from V and 3 from J, leaving 20 bases between them. The CDR3 is made up of 15 amino acids. Germline CDR1 DFQATT, CDR2 SNEGSKA (reference sequence). The CDR3 bases are TGCAGTGCCCAATTTGGGGAGAGCACGGACACTGAAGCTTTCTTT. This codes for CSAQFGESTDTEAFF.

This clonotype showed up many times. The J gene is TRBJ1-4, the V gene TRBV20-1; D gene uncertain. Trimming pared 5 bases from V and 3 bases from J, leaving 10 bases between. CDR1 and CDR2 (germline): DFQATT, SNEGSKA (reference sequence). The CDR3 spans 13 residues. The CDR3 region has the DNA TGCAGTGCTTCCAGAAAGGCTAATGAAAAACTGTTTTTT. Translation: CSASRKANEKLFF.

This clonotype was counted a few times. The rearrangement joins TRBV10-3 to TRBJ1-5, with 9 bases lining up with TRBD1. CDR3 length: 18 amino acids. V shed 6 bases and J 7 bases; nucleotides not matched to a gene: 19. Germline CDR1 and CDR2: ENHRY and SYGVKD. This CDR3 reads CAIRRNVIATGGSQPQHF. The CDR3 DNA sequence: TGTGCCATCAGGAGGAATGTCATAGCGACAGGGGGGAGCCAGCCCCAGCATTTT.

A remark on this clonotype: Sequence at one end of the junction differs from germline and may be a read error. This chain links TRBV20-1 with TRBJ2-1, with TRBD2 matching 7 bases. Germline CDR1 reads DFQATT; CDR2 reads SNEGSKA (reference sequence). The CDR3 contains 12 residues. The CDR3 sequence: CRATREMGEQFF. For the CDR3, the DNA is TGCAGGGCTACGCGGGAGATGGGTGAGCAGTTCTTC.

The V gene is TRBV5-6, the J gene TRBJ1-4; 7 nucleotides agree with TRBD1. Looked up from germline, CDR1 is SGHDT and CDR2 is YYEEEE. The CDR3 runs 15 residues. Trimming at V came to 4 bases and at J to 8 bases, leaving 11 bases not matched to a gene. Here the CDR3 reads CASSLRQGYVEKLFF. CDR3 nucleotide sequence: TGTGCCAGCAGCCTCCGACAGGGTTATGTCGAAAAACTGTTTTTT. Full variable domain (remainder filled in from reference TRBV5-6 and TRBJ1-4): DAGVTQSPTHLIKTRGQQVTLRCSPKSGHDTVSWYQQALGQGPQFIFQYYEEEERQRGNFPDRFSGHQFPNYSSELNVNALLLGDSALYLCASSLRQGYVEKLFFGSGTQLSVL.

There are a few counts of this clonotype. J is TRBJ1-6 and V is TRBV20-1; tentative D call: TRBD1 (6 bases). This CDR3 has 19 residues. Germline V gene sequence: CDR1 DFQATT, CDR2 SNEGSKA (reference sequence). Trimming shortened V by 2 bases and J by 2 bases, and 22 bases separated the two germline ends. CDR3 amino acids: CSARMAGTIVGPYNSPLHF. CDR3 DNA sequence: TGCAGTGCTAGAATGGCCGGGACAATCGTGGGACCCTATAATTCACCCCTCCACTTT.

This clonotype was recorded many times. The genes are TRBV24-1 and TRBJ2-1, with 9 bases fitting TRBD1. Germline trimming cut 7 bases from V and 4 bases from J; bases unmatched to any gene: 10. Germline CDR1 KGHDR, CDR2 SFDVKD. The CDR3 contains 16 residues. The CDR3 protein is CATSEETGGFYNEQFF. As DNA, the CDR3 is TGTGCCACCAGCGAAGAAACAGGGGGCTTTTACAATGAGCAGTTCTTC.

This clonotype has a count of ten or more. The chain recombines TRBV6-1 with TRBJ2-5, with D perhaps matching TRBD1 (6 bases). The CDR3 consists of 14 residues. The V gene's germline CDR1 is MNHNS and CDR2 SASEGT. Trimming stripped 2 bases from V and 4 bases from J, with 11 bases between. The CDR3: CASSEIGGAETQYF. The CDR3 DNA sequence: TGTGCCAGCAGTGAAATTGGGGGCGCAGAGACCCAGTACTTC.

This clonotype has only a few counts. The V call is TRBV4-1, the J call TRBJ2-5; D is perhaps TRBD2 (6 bases). V lost 0 bases and J lost 2, with 10 bases in between. CDR3 size: 15 residues. Germline values: CDR1 MGHRA, CDR2 YSYEKL. CDR3 in amino acids: CASSQDGSRQETQYF. CDR3 nucleotide sequence: TGCGCCAGCAGCCAAGACGGGAGTCGTCAAGAGACCCAGTACTTC.

At least ten counts were recorded for this clonotype. This chain connects TRBV2 to TRBJ1-5, with D possibly being TRBD1 (5 bases). The V end was cut by 2 bases, the J end by 2 bases, with 13 bases between. Germline assignment: CDR1 SNHLY and CDR2 FYNNEI. This CDR3 contains 16 residues. The CDR3, as DNA: TGTGCCAGCAGTGAAATGGGTCGAGGGGGCAATCAGCCCCAGCATTTT. This gives the protein CASSEMGRGGNQPQHF. Filled out from reference TRBV2 and TRBJ1-5, the complete variable domain reads EPEVTQTPSHQVTQMGQEVILRCVPISNHLYFYWYRQILGQKVEFLVSFYNNEISEKSEIFDDQFSVERPDGSNFTLKIRSTKLEDSAMYFCASSEMGRGGNQPQHFGDGTRLSIL.

This clonotype was seen at least ten times. V is TRBV20-1 and J is TRBJ1-1, with D tentatively TRBD1 (6 bases). V was pared by 5 bases and J by 0 bases, with 13 bases between. The CDR3 has 14 residues. Looked up from germline, CDR1 is DFQATT and CDR2 is SNEGSKA (reference sequence). CDR3 sequence: CSAVQGTMNTEAFF. CDR3 nucleotides: TGCAGTGCTGTACAGGGCACCATGAACACTGAAGCTTTCTTT.

This clonotype was seen at least ten times. V and J are TRBV11-2 and TRBJ2-7; TRBD1 might be the D (6 bases). Germline CDR1 SGHAT, CDR2 FQNNGV. This CDR3 comprises 15 residues. The V end was cut by 1 base, the J end by 5 bases, with 15 bases between. In DNA, the CDR3 is TGTGCCAGCAGCTTAGGTGGGGTTGGGGGCAACGAGCAGTACTTC. It codes for CASSLGGVGGNEQYF.

This clonotype appeared many times. This chain joins TRBV30 and TRBJ1-3, with unresolved D. This CDR3 comprises 11 residues. Trimming cost V 5 bases and J 2 bases, with 4 bases left between them. Germline V gives CDR1 GTSNPN, CDR2 SVGIG (reference sequence). In nucleotides, the CDR3 is TGTGCCTGGGGCGCTGGAAACACCATATATTTT. Translating it yields CAWGAGNTIYF.

This clonotype was counted at least ten times. The rearrangement joins TRBV20-1 to TRBJ2-3; D remains ambiguous. From germline, CDR1 is DFQATT and CDR2 SNEGSKA (reference sequence). V lost 3 bases and J 2 bases, leaving 12 bases between the germline ends. The CDR3 length is 14 residues. In nucleotides, the CDR3 is TGCAGTGCTAGGGAGCCCTCGAACACAGATACGCAGTATTTT. It specifies CSAREPSNTDTQYF.